These T cell receptor beta chains were read from a single sample in a study of blood T cell repertoires in COVID-19. Produced via immunoSEQ multiplex PCR; TCRdb's table is partial and in-frame only. The repertoire holds more than 250,000 clones, with around 90% as singletons. Sequences were obtained from PBMCs or T cells enriched from blood (not recorded which). The receptors stem from a woman aged 30 to 39 who had recovered from COVID-19. CDR3s include the opening cysteine and the closing phenylalanine or tryptophan. D genes are given only for firm matches. Clone size, where shown, is once, few, many, or a class for clones that have expanded.

once TRBD1 TRBJ1-2 TRBV7-9 TGTGCCAGCAGCTTCGTGGACAGGGGCCATGGCTACACCTTC CASSFVDRGHGYTF
NA NA TRBJ1-6 TRBV5-1 TGCGCCACGGGGTGGGATTCACCCCTCCACTTT CATGWDSPLHF
NA TRBD1 TRBJ1-1 TRBV19 TGTGCCAGTATCTACAGGGGTGGTGGCACTGAAGCTTTCTTT CASIYRGGGTEAFF
NA NA TRBJ2-7 TRBV7-2 TGTGCCAGCAGCTTGGGGCAGTCTAACGAGCAGTACTTC CASSLGQSNEQYF
NA NA TRBJ2-1 TRBV6-6 TGTGCCAGCAGTCGCGGAGAATACAATGAGCAGTTCTTC CASSRGEYNEQFF
NA TRBD1 TRBJ2-7 TRBV19 TGTGCCAGTAGACCGGGACAGGGAACCTACGAGCAGTACTTC CASRPGQGTYEQYF
NA NA TRBJ2-1 TRBV19 TGTGCCAGTAGCCCCGGACTGCGCAACCTTGAGCAGTTCTTC CASSPGLRNLEQFF
NA TRBD1 TRBJ2-3 TRBV6-2/TRBV6-3 TGTGCCAGCAGTCGAGCTGGACAGGGAGGTACAGATACGCAGTATTTT CASSRAGQGGTDTQYF
NA NA TRBJ1-6 TRBV10-3 TGTGCCATCAAGGCGGGGAACAGAAGAGATTCACCCCTCCACTTT CAIKAGNRRDSPLHF
NA NA TRBJ1-2 TRBV3-1/TRBV3-2 TGTGCCAGCAGCCAAGACGCCCCGGGTGGGTTGGGCTACACCTTC CASSQDAPGGLGYTF
NA TRBD1 TRBJ1-2 TRBV19 TGTGCCAGTAGTACCCCAGGGGGCTCGGGCTATGGCTACACCTTC CASSTPGGSGYGYTF
once TRBD1 TRBJ1-1 TRBV30 TGTGCCTGGAGTGTACCGGCAGGGGGAGCTTTCTTT CAWSVPAGGAFF
NA TRBD1 TRBJ1-2 TRBV6-5 TGTGCCAGCAGTTACGGCGCCAGGGGGCAGAGTGGCTACACCTTC CASSYGARGQSGYTF
NA TRBD2 TRBJ2-5 TRBV5-1 TGCGCCAGCAGCCCGACTAGCGGGGGGACGGAGACCCAGTACTTC CASSPTSGGTETQYF
once TRBD2 TRBJ2-1 TRBV19 TGTGCCAGTAGTATAGGACAGCGGGGGACACAGTTCTTC CASSIGQRGTQFF
NA TRBD1 TRBJ1-4 TRBV19 TGTGCCAGTAGTCGCGGGACAGGGTTTGAAAAACTGTTTTTT CASSRGTGFEKLFF
NA TRBD1 TRBJ1-2 TRBV25-1 TGTGCCAGCAGTGATCCCGCAGGGGGCGGCTATGGCTACACCTTC CASSDPAGGGYGYTF
NA NA TRBJ1-1 TRBV7-9 TGTGCCGGGTCGGGGGGTGAAGCTTTCTTT CAGSGGEAFF